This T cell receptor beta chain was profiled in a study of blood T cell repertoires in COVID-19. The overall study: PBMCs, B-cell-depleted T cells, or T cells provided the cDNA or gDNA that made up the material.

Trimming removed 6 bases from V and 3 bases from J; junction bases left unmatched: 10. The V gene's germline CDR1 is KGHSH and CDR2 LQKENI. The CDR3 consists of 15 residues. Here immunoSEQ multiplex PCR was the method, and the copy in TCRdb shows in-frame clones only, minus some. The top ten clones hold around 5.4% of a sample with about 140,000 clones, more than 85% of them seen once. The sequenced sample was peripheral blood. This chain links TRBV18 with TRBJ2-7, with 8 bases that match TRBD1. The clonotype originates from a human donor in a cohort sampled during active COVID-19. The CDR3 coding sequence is TGTGCCAGCTCGGGGACAGGTAGCACAGTCTACGAGCAGTACTTC. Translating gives CASSGTGSTVYEQYF.